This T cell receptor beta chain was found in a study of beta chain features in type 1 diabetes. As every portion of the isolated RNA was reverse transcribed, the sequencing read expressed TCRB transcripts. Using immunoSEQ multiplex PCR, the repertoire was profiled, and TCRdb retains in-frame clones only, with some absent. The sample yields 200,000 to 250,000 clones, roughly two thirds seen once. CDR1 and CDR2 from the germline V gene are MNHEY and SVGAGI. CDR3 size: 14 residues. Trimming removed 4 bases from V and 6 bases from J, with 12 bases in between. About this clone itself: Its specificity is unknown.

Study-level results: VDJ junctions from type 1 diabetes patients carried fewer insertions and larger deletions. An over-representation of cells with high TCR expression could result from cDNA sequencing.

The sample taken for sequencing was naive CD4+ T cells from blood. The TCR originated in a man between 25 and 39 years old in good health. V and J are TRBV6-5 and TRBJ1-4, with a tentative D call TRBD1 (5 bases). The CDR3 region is CASSLRGGDEKLFF. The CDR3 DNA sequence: TGTGCCAGCAGTTTACGTGGAGGGGATGAAAAACTGTTTTTT.